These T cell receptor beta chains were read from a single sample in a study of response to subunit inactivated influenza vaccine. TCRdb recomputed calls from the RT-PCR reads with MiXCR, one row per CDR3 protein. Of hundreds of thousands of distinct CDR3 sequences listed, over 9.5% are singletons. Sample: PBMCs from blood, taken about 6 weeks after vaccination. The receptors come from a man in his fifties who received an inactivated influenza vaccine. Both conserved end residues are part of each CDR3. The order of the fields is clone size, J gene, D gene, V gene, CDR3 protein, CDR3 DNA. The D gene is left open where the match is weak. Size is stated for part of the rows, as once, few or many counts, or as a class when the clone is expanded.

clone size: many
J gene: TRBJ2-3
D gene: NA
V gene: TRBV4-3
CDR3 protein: CASSSVEERADTQYF
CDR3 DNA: TGCGCCAGCAGTAGTGTCGAGGAGAGGGCAGATACGCAGTATTTT

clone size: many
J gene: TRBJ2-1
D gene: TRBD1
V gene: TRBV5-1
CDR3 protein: CASSLATGVYNEQFF
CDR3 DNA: TGCGCCAGCAGCTTGGCTACAGGGGTCTACAATGAGCAGTTCTTC

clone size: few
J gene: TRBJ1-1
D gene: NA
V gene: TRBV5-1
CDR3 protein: CASSLGRGGPEAFF
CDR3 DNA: TGCGCCAGCAGCTTGGGACGCGGGGGCCCTGAAGCTTTCTTT

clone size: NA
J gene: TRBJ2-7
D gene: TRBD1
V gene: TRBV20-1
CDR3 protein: CSARDMGQGAYEQYF
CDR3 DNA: TGCAGTGCTAGAGATATGGGACAGGGGGCCTACGAGCAGTACTTC

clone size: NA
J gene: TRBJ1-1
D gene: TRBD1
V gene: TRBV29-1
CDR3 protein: CSVVHRGRGNTEAFF
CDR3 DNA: TGCAGCGTTGTTCACAGGGGGCGCGGGAACACTGAAGCTTTCTTT

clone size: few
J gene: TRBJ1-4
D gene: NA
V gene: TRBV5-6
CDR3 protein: CASSRREEKLFF
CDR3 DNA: TGTGCCAGCAGCCGAAGAGAGGAAAAACTGTTTTTT

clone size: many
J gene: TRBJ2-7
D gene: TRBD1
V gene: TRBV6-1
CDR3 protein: CASSRQGYYEQYF
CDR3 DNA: TGTGCCAGCAGTAGACAGGGCTACTACGAGCAGTACTTC

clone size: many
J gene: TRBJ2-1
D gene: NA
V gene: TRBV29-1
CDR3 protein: CSVEYSLKYNEQFF
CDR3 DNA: TGCAGCGTTGAGTACTCCCTCAAATACAATGAGCAGTTCTTC

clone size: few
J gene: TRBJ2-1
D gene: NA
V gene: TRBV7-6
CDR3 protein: CASSLVGSGRRNEQFF
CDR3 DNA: TGTGCCAGCAGCTTAGTCGGCAGCGGGCGGAGAAATGAGCAGTTCTTC

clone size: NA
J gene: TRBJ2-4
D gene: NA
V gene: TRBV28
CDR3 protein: CASSFERKNIQYF
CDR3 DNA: TGTGCCAGCAGTTTCGAGAGGAAAAACATTCAGTACTTC

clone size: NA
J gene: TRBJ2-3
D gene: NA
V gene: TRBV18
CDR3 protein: CASSAETGPGTDTQYF
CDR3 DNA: TGTGCCAGCTCAGCCGAGACAGGTCCCGGCACAGATACGCAGTATTTT

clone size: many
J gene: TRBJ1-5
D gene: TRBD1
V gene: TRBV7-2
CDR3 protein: CASSLTGGGSQPQHF
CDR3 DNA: TGTGCCAGCAGCTTAACAGGGGGAGGCAGTCAGCCCCAGCATTTT

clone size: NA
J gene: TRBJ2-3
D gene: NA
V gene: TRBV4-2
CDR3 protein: CASSPIRDRGRKVADTQYF
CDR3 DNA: TGTGCCAGCAGCCCAATCCGGGACCGAGGACGGAAGGTCGCAGATACGCAGTATTTT

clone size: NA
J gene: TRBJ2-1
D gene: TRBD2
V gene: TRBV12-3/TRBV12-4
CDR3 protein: CASRGRAGGPVQFF
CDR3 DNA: TGTGCCAGCAGGGGACGGGCGGGGGGGCCGGTGCAGTTCTTC

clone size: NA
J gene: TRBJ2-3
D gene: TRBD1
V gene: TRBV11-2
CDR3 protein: CASSLVGGQGMGDTQYF
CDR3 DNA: TGTGCCAGCAGCTTAGTTGGGGGACAGGGTATGGGAGATACGCAGTATTTT

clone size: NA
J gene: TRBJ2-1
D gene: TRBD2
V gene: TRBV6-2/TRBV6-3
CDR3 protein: CASSYSLAGGSEQFF
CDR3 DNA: TGTGCCAGCAGTTACTCACTAGCGGGGGGATCCGAACAGTTCTTC

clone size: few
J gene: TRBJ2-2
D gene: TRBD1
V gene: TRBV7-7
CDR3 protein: CASSLGYYRGDTGELFF
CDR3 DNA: TGTGCTAGCAGCTTAGGGTATTACAGGGGAGACACCGGGGAGCTGTTTTTT

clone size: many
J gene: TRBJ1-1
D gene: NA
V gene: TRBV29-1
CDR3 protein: CSVSRSVTAVGGTEAFF
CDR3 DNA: TGCAGCGTTTCCCGCAGCGTGACGGCGGTGGGGGGCACTGAAGCTTTCTTT

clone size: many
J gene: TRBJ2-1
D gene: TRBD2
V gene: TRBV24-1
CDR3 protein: CATSDPGTSGINEQFF
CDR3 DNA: TGTGCCACCAGTGACCCCGGGACTAGCGGGATAAATGAGCAGTTCTTC

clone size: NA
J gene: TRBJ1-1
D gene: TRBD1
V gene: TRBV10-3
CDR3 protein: CAISEWDRGDTEAFF
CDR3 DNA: TGTGCCATCAGTGAGTGGGACAGGGGAGACACTGAAGCTTTCTTT

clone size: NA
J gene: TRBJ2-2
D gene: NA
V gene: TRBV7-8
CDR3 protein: CASSPSRRSNTGELFF
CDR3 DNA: TGTGCCAGCAGCCCCTCCCGAAGATCGAACACCGGGGAGCTGTTTTTT

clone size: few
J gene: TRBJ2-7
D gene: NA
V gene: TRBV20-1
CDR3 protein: CSALLMYEQYF
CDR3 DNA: TGCAGTGCTCTTTTAATGTACGAGCAGTACTTC

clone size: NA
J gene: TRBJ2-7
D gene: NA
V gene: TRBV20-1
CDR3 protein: CSATVGSRLQEQYF
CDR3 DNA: TGCAGTGCCACCGTTGGCAGCCGCCTTCAAGAGCAGTACTTC

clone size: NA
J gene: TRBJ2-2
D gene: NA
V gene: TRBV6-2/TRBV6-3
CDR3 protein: CASLPALSRGYVGGELFF
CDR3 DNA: TGTGCCAGCTTACCTGCGCTGAGCAGGGGCTACGTCGGCGGGGAGCTGTTTTTT

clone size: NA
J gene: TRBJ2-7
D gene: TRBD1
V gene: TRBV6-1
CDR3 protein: CASARQRGTGSYEQYF
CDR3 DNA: TGTGCCAGCGCGAGACAGAGGGGGACAGGGTCCTACGAGCAGTACTTC

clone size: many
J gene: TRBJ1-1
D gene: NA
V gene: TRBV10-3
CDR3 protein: CAATPSTGHTEAFF
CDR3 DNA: TGTGCCGCCACCCCTTCTACAGGTCACACTGAAGCTTTCTTT

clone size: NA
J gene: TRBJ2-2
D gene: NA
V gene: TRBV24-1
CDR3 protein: CATSDLYVGELFF
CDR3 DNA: TGTGCCACCAGTGATCTCTACGTCGGGGAGCTGTTTTTT

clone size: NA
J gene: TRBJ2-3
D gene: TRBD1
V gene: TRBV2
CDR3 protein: CASSETGGLSTDTQYF
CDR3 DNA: TGTGCCAGCAGCGAGACAGGGGGCCTTAGCACAGATACGCAGTATTTT

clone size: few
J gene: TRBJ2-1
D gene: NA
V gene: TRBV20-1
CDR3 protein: CSARVTGEGKQFF
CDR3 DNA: TGCAGTGCTAGAGTAACGGGAGAAGGAAAGCAGTTCTTC

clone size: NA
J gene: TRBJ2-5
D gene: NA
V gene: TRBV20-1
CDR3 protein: CSARIQGQETQYF
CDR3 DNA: TGCAGTGCTAGAATTCAGGGTCAAGAGACCCAGTACTTC

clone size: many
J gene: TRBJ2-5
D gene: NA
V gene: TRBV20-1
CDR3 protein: CSAREPGARETQYF
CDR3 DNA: TGCAGTGCTAGAGAGCCAGGGGCTCGGGAGACCCAGTACTTC

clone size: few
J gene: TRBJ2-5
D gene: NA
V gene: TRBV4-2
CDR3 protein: CASSQGRTAQETQYF
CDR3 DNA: TGTGCCAGCAGCCAAGGTAGAACTGCCCAAGAGACCCAGTACTTC

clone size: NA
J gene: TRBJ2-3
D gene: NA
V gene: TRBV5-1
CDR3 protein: CASSLGVHTDTQYF
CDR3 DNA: TGCGCCAGCAGCTTGGGTGTCCACACAGATACGCAGTATTTT

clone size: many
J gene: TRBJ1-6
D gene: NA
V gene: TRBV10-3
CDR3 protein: CAISDRESDSPLHF
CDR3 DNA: TGTGCCATCAGTGACAGGGAATCGGATTCACCCCTCCACTTT

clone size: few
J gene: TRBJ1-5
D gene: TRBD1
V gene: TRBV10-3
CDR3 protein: CAISGTGEGQPQHF
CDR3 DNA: TGTGCCATCAGTGGTACAGGGGAGGGCCAGCCCCAGCATTTT